A selection of T cell receptor beta chains follows, all from one sample in a study of cytotoxic CD8 clonotypes in ibrutinib-treated CLL. Sequencing was performed with immunoSEQ multiplex PCR; in TCRdb, only in-frame clones are kept and a portion is missing. The table has about 16,000 clones, 68% seen once. The material was PBMCs, obtained before ibrutinib treatment. These receptors originate from a human donor with chronic lymphocytic leukemia. The CDR3 runs from the conserved cysteine through the conserved F or W. D genes are given only for firm matches. Size values are once, few and many counts, or a class for expanded clones, and some rows have none.

d_call,v_call,j_call,clone_size,cdr3_nt,cdr3_aa
.,TRBV6-6,TRBJ2-1,.,TGTGCCAGCAGTCCCGGGACGTACAATGAGCAGTTCTTC,CASSPGTYNEQFF
TRBD2,TRBV5-1,TRBJ2-2,few,TGCGCCAGCAGCTTGAGGGGACTAGCGGGGGACGCGCTAAACACCGGGGAGCTGTTTTTT,CASSLRGLAGDALNTGELFF
.,TRBV7-8,TRBJ2-5,.,TGTGCCAGCAGGGGACGGACAGTGGAGACCCAGTACTTC,CASRGRTVETQYF
.,TRBV19,TRBJ1-3,few,TGTGCCAGTGCAGCCTCTGGAAACACCATATATTTT,CASAASGNTIYF
.,TRBV11-3,TRBJ1-2,.,TGTGCCAGCAGCTTAGACCCTTTGGGCCCACCCATTTTC,CASSLDPLGPPIF
.,TRBV28,TRBJ1-2,.,TGTGCCAGCACCTTGGGGGGAGCTAACTATGGCTACACCTTC,CASTLGGANYGYTF
.,TRBV4-3,TRBJ1-2,.,TGCGCCAGCAGCCAAGATCAGGCAGGGGACTATGGCTACACCTTC,CASSQDQAGDYGYTF
.,TRBV10-2,TRBJ2-7,.,TGCGCCAGCACCACAAAGGGGGGAGCCGTCTACGAGCAGTACTTC,CASTTKGGAVYEQYF
.,TRBV5-6,TRBJ1-1,.,TGTGCCAGCAGCTTGCCCAGGGAGAACACTGAAGCTTTCTTT,CASSLPRENTEAFF
.,TRBV5-1,TRBJ2-5,.,TGCGCCAGCAGCTTGGCACGGGGATTAGCGGAGACCCAGTACTTC,CASSLARGLAETQYF
TRBD1,TRBV12-5,TRBJ2-7,.,TGTGCTAGTGGTTTGCCCCCCGGGACAGGGAACTACGAGCAGTACTTC,CASGLPPGTGNYEQYF
.,TRBV7-7,TRBJ2-5,.,TGTGCTAGCAGCCCCCGCCCCGGAGAGACCCAGTACTTC,CASSPRPGETQYF
TRBD1,TRBV2,TRBJ1-1,large,TGTGCCAGCAGTGCGACAGGGTTTCTTACCTTTATGAACACTGAAGCTTTCTTT,CASSATGFLTFMNTEAFF
.,TRBV5-8,TRBJ2-5,.,TGTGCCAGCAGCCGGGGGACCTTGGAGACCCAGTACTTC,CASSRGTLETQYF
TRBD1,TRBV7-9,TRBJ2-5,.,TGTGCCAGCAGCATCGGACAGGCCCGAGAGACCCAGTACTTC,CASSIGQARETQYF
.,TRBV10-2,TRBJ2-2,.,TGCGCCAGCAAGGCAGGGGCTCCGAACACCGGGGAGCTGTTTTTT,CASKAGAPNTGELFF
TRBD2,TRBV6-1,TRBJ2-7,.,TGTGCCAGCAGTGAATTTGTTACGGGGGGTTACGAGCAGTACTTC,CASSEFVTGGYEQYF
.,TRBV6-1,TRBJ1-1,.,TGTGCCAGCAGTTTCACGAACACTGAAGCTTTCTTT,CASSFTNTEAFF
.,TRBV19,TRBJ2-3,.,TGTGCCAGTAGTATAAAGGCGGGGCCGGGCACAGATACGCAGTATTTT,CASSIKAGPGTDTQYF
.,TRBV2,TRBJ1-3,.,TGTGCCAGCAGGGGGGACCCTGGAGGAAACACCATATATTTT,CASRGDPGGNTIYF
TRBD1,TRBV2,TRBJ2-3,.,TGTGCCAGCAGTGCACGGGACAGCGTCACAGATACGCAGTATTTT,CASSARDSVTDTQYF
TRBD1,TRBV29-1,TRBJ2-1,few,TGCAGCGTGCGGACAGGGCAACAGTTTGATGAGCAGTTCTTC,CSVRTGQQFDEQFF
.,TRBV11-2,TRBJ1-2,.,TGTGCCAGCAGCTTGGGACGGACGGTAACCTTC,CASSLGRTVTF
TRBD1,TRBV4-1,TRBJ2-7,.,TGCGCCAGCAGCCCCGGACAGGGAGGAATGAACGAGCAGTACTTC,CASSPGQGGMNEQYF
.,TRBV6-5,TRBJ2-6,few,TGTGCCTCGAGAGTCTCTGGGGCCAACGTCCTGACTTTC,CASRVSGANVLTF
TRBD2,TRBV5-6,TRBJ2-5,.,TGTGCCAGCAGCTTCGCCTCTAGCGGGGGGGCCTCAGAGACCCAGTACTTC,CASSFASSGGASETQYF
TRBD2,TRBV6-1,TRBJ2-3,once,TGTGCCAGCAGTGAAACTAGCGGGGGGGCGTCAGATACGCAGTATTTT,CASSETSGGASDTQYF
TRBD2,TRBV7-2,TRBJ2-7,.,TGTGCCAGCAGCTCCAACGGACTAGCAGATACCTACGAGCAGTACTTC,CASSSNGLADTYEQYF